This T cell receptor (beta chain) was found in a study of response to subunit inactivated influenza vaccine. The CDR3 runs 13 residues. Trimming took 4 bases from V and 5 from J, leaving 12 bases between them. Germline V gene sequence: CDR1 MNHEY, CDR2 SVGAGI. TCRdb re-derived calls from the RT-PCR reads in MiXCR, one entry per CDR3 protein. The data show 590,000 or so distinct CDR3 sequences, 11% to 15% seen once. This chain links TRBV6-5 with TRBJ2-7; no reliable D call. This sample comprised PBMCs from blood, obtained 14 days before vaccination. The clonotype originates from a man aged 50 to 60 who received an inactivated influenza vaccine. In DNA, the CDR3 is TGTGCCAGCAGTTCGCGACGCTACCACGAGCAGTACTTC. Protein: CASSSRRYHEQYF.